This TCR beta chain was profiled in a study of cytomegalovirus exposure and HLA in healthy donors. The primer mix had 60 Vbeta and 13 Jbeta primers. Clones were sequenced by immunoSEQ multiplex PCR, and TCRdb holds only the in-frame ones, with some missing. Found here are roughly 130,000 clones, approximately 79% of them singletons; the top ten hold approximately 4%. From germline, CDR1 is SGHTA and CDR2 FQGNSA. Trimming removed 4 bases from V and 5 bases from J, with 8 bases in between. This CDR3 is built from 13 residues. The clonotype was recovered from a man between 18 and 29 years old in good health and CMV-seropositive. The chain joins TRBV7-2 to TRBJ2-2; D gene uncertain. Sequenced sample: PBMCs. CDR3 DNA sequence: TGTGCCAGCAGCTCAGCTTTAACCGGGGAGCTGTTTTTT. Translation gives CASSSALTGELFF.